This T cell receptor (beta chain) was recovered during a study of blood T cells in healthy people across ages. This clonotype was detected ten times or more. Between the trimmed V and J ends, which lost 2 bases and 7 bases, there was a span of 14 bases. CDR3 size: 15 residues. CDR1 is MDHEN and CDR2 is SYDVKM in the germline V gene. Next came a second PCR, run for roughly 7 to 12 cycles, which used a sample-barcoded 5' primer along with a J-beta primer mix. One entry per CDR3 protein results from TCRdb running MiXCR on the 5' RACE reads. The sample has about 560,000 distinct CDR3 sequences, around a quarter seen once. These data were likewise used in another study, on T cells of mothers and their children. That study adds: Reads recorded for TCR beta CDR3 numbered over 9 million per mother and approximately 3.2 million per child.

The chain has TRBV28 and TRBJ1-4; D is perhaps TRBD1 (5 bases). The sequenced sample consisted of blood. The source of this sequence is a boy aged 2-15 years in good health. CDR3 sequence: CASSLGVGRGEKLFF. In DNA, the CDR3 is TGTGCCAGCAGTTTAGGTGTGGGACGGGGTGAAAAACTGTTTTTT.